In its sample, the clone carrying this T cell receptor beta chain was seen a few times. The data were produced by immunoSEQ multiplex PCR, yet TCRdb's version contains in-frame clones alone and is incomplete. The sample has 75,000 to 90,000 clones, roughly 97% seen once. This sample is part of a study of technical replicates of blood from a few donors. Germline V CDR1 and CDR2: SGHRS, YFSETQ. J gave up 5 bases and V 4 bases, and 2 bases lay outside the gene matches. This CDR3 is 13 amino acids long. The sample taken for sequencing was T cells isolated from PBMCs. This receptor was obtained from a human donor in good health. The chain employs TRBV5-1 and TRBJ2-2; 7 nucleotides align to TRBD1. The CDR3 nucleotides are TGCGCCAGCAGCAAGACAGGGACCGGGGAGCTGTTTTTT. This codes for CASSKTGTGELFF.